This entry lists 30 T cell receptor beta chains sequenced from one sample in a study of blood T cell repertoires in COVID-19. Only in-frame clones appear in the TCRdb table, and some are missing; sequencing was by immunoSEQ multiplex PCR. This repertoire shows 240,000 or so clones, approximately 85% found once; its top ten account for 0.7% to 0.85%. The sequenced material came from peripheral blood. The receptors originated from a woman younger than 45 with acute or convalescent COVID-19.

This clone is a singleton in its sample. The CDR3 spells CASSPGQGEYYGYTF. DNA of the CDR3: TGCGCCAGCAGCCCCGGACAGGGGGAGTACTATGGCTACACCTTC. The V and J genes are TRBV4-3 and TRBJ1-2; 10 bases align to TRBD1. The CDR3 loop spans 15 amino acids. Germline V gene sequence: CDR1 LGHNA, CDR2 YSLEER. With V trimmed by 4 bases and J by 3 bases, 5 bases remained unmatched.

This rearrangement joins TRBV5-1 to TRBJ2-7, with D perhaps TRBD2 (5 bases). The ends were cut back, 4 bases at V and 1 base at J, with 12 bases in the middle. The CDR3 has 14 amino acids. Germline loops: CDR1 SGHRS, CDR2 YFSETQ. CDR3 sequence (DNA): TGCGCCAGCAGCGGCGGACTCCTGTCCTACGAGCAGTACTTC. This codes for CASSGGLLSYEQYF.

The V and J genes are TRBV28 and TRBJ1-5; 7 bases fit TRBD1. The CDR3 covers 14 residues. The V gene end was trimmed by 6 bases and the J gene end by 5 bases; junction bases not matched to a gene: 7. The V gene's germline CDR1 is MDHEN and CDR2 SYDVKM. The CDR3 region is CASSYRQGDQPQHF. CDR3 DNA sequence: TGTGCCAGCAGCTACCGACAGGGTGATCAGCCCCAGCATTTT. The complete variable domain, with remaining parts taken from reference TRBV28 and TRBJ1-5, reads DVKVTQSSRYLVKRTGEKVFLECVQDMDHENMFWYRQDPGLGLRLIYFSYDVKMKEKGDIPEGYSVSREKKERFSLILESASTNQTSMYLCASSYRQGDQPQHFGDGTRLSIL.

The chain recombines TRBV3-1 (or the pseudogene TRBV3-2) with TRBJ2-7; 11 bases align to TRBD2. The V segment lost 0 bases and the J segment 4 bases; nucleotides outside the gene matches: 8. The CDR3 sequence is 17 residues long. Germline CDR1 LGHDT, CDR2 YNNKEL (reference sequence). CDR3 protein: CASSQDKGLAVRYEQYF. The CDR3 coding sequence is TGTGCCAGCAGCCAAGATAAGGGACTAGCGGTAAGGTACGAGCAGTACTTC.

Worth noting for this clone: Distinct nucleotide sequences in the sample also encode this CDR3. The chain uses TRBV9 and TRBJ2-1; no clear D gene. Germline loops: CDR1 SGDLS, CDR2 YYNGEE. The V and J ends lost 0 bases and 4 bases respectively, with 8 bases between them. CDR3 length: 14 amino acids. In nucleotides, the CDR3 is TGTGCCAGCAGCGTAGCCGGGTCGTACAATGAGCAGTTCTTC. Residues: CASSVAGSYNEQFF.

CDR3: CASSPPAQGGGYTF. The CDR3, as DNA: TGTGCCAGCTCACCACCGGCGCAGGGGGGTGGCTACACCTTC. The rearrangement links TRBV18 to TRBJ1-2; 7 bases match TRBD1. CDR3 length equals 14 residues. Trimming at V came to 0 bases and at J to 7 bases, leaving 5 bases not matched to a gene. Germline CDR1 KGHSH, CDR2 LQKENI.

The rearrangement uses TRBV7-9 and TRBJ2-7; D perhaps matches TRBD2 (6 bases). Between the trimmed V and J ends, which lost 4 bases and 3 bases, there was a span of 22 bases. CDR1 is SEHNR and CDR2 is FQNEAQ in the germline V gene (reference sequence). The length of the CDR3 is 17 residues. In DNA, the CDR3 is TGTGCCAGCAGCTACCCGGAGGGCCCCGATGGGGACTACGAGCAGTACTTC. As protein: CASSYPEGPDGDYEQYF.

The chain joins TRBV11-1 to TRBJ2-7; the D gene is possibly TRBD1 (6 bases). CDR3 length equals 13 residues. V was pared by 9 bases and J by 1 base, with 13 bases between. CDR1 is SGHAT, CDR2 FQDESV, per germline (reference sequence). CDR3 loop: CASRNRESYEQYF. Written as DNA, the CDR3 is TGTGCCAGTAGGAACAGGGAATCCTACGAGCAGTACTTC.

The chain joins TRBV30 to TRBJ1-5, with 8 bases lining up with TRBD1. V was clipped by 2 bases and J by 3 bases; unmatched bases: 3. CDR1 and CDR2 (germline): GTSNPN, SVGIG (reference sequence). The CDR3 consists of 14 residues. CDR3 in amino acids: CAWSRTGPNQPQHF. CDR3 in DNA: TGTGCCTGGAGTCGGACAGGGCCCAATCAGCCCCAGCATTTT.

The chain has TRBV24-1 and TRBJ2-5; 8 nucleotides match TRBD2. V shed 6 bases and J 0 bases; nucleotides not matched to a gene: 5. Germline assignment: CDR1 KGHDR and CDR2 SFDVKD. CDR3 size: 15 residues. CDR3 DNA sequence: TGTGCCACCAGTTCCCGGGGGGGCTACCAAGAGACCCAGTACTTC. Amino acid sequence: CATSSRGGYQETQYF.

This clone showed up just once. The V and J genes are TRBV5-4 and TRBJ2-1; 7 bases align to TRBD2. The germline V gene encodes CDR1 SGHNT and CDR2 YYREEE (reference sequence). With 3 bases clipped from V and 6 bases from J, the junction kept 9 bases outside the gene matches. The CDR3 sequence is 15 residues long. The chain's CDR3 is CASSSTSDFLNEQFF. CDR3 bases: TGTGCCAGCAGCTCTACTAGCGACTTCCTCAATGAGCAGTTCTTC.

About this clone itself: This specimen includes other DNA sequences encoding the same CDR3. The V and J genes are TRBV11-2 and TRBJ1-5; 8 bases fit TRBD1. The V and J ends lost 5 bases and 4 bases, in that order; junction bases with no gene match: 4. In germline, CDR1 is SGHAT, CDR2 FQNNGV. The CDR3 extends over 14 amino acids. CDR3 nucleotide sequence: TGTGCCAGCAGCCGGGACAGGAGGAATCAGCCCCAGCATTTT. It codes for CASSRDRRNQPQHF. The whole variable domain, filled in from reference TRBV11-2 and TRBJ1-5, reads EAGVAQSPRYKIIEKRQSVAFWCNPISGHATLYWYQQILGQGPKLLIQFQNNGVVDDSQLPKDRFSAERLKGVDSTLKIQPAKLEDSAVYLCASSRDRRNQPQHFGDGTRLSIL.

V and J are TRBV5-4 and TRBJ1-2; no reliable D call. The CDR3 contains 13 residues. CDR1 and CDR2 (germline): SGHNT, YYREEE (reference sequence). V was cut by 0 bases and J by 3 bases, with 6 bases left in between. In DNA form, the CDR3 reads TGTGCCAGCAGCTTGGTACGGGACTATGGCTACACCTTC. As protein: CASSLVRDYGYTF. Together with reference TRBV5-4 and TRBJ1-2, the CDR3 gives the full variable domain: ETGVTQSPTHLIKTRGQQVTLRCSSQSGHNTVSWYQQALGQGPQFIFQYYREEENGRGNFPPRFSGLQFPNYSSELNVNALELDDSALYLCASSLVRDYGYTFGSGTRLTVV.

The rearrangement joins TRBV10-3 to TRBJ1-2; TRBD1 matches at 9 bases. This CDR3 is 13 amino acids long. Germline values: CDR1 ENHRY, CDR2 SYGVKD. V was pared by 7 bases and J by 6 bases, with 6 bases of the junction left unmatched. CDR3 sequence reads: CAINLQGADGYTF. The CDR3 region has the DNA TGTGCCATCAATTTACAGGGGGCGGATGGCTACACCTTC.

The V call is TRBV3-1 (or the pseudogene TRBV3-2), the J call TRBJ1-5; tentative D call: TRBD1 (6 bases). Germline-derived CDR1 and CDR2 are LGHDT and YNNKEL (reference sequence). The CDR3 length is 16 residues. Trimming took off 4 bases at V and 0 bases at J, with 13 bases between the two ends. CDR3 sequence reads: CASSLKQGSSNQPQHF. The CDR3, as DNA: TGTGCCAGCAGCCTAAAACAGGGCTCTAGCAATCAGCCCCAGCATTTT.

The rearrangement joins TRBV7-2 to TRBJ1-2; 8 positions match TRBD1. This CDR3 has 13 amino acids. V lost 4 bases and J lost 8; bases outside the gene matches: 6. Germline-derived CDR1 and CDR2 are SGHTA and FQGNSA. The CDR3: CASSSGTGLGYTF. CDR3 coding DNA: TGTGCCAGCAGCTCAGGGACAGGCCTGGGCTACACCTTC.

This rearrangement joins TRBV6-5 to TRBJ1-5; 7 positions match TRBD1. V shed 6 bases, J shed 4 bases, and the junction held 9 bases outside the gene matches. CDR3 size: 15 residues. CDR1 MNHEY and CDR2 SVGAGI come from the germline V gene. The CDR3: CASSSDRSFNQPQHF. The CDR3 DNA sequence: TGTGCCAGCAGCTCGGACAGGAGCTTTAATCAGCCCCAGCATTTT.

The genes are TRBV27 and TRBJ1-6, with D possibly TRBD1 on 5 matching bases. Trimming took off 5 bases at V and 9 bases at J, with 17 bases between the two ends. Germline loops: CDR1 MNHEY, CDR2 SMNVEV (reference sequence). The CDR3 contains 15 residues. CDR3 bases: TGTGCCAGCAGTCCGCTGGCCCAGGGCTTTTCACCCCTCCACTTT. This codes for CASSPLAQGFSPLHF.

CDR3 DNA sequence: TGTGCCAGCAGCTTAGTTCAACCATTAGCGGGCGGTTCCTACGAGCAGTACTTC. Protein sequence: CASSLVQPLAGGSYEQYF. The chain recombines TRBV7-8 with TRBJ2-7, with TRBD2 identical over 7 bases. Germline CDR1 SGHVS, CDR2 FQNEAQ. V lost 1 base and J lost 1; bases outside the gene matches: 13. The CDR3 contains 18 residues.

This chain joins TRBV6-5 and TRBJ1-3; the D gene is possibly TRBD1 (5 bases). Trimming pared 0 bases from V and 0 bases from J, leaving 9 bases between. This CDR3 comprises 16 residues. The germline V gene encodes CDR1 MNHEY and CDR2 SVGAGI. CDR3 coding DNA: TGTGCCAGCAGTTACTCTCCAGGGCTCTCTGGAAACACCATATATTTT. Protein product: CASSYSPGLSGNTIYF.

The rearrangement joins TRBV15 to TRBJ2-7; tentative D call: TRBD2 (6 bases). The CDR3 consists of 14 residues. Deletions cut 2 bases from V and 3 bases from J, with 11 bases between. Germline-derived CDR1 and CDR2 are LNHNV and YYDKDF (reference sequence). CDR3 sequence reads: CATSRRDSGYEQYF. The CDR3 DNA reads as TGTGCCACCAGCAGAAGGGATAGCGGCTACGAGCAGTACTTC. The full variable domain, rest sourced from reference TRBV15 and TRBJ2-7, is DAMVIQNPRYQVTQFGKPVTLSCSQTLNHNVMYWYQQKSSQAPKLLFHYYDKDFNNEADTPDNFQSRRPNTSFCFLDIRSPGLGDTAMYLCATSRRDSGYEQYFGPGTRLTVT.

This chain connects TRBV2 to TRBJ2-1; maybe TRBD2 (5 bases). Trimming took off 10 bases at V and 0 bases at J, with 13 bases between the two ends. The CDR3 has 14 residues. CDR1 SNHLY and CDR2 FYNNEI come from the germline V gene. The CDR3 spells CATKADPSYNEQFF. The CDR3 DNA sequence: TGTGCCACCAAAGCGGACCCCTCCTACAATGAGCAGTTCTTC.

CDR3 amino acids: CASSQSDRAEAFF. The CDR3 nucleotides are TGTGCCAGCAGTCAATCGGACAGGGCCGAAGCTTTCTTT. The chain carries TRBV12-3 or TRBV12-4 and TRBJ1-1; 8 bases are shared with TRBD1. J gave up 8 bases and V 5 bases, and 7 bases lay outside the gene matches. This CDR3 spans 13 amino acids.

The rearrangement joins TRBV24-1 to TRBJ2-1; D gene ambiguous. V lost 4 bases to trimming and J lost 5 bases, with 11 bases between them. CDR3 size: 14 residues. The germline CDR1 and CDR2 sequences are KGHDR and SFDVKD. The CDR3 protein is CATSESSADNEQFF. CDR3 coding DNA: TGTGCCACCAGTGAATCAAGCGCCGACAATGAGCAGTTCTTC.

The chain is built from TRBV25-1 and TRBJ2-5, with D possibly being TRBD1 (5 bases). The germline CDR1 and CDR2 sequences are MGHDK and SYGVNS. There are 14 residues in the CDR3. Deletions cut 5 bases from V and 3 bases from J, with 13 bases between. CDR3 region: CASSSAGQKETQYF. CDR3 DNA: TGTGCCAGCAGTTCTGCAGGACAAAAAGAGACCCAGTACTTC. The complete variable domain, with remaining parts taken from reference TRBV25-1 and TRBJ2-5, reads EADIYQTPRYLVIGTGKKITLECSQTMGHDKMYWYQQDPGMELHLIHYSYGVNSTEKGDLSSESTVSRIRTEHFPLTLESARPSHTSQYLCASSSAGQKETQYFGPGTRLLVL.

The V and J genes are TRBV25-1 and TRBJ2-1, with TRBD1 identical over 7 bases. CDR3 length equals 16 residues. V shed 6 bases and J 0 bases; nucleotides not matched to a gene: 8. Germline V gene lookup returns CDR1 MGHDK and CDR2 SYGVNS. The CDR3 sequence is CASRGRDRSSYNEQFF. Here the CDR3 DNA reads TGTGCCAGCAGGGGAAGGGACAGAAGCTCCTACAATGAGCAGTTCTTC.

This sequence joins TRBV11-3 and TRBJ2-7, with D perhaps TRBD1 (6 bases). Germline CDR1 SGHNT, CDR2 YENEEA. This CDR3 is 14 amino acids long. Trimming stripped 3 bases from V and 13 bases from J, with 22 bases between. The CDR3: CASSFRRASGDLYF. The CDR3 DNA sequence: TGTGCCAGCAGCTTTAGGCGGGCCTCAGGGGACCTTTACTTC.

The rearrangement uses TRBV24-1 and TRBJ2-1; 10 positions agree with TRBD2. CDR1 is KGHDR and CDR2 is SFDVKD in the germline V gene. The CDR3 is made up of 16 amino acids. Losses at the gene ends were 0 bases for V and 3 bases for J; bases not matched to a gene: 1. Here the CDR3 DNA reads TGTGCCACCAGTGATTTGTCTAGCGGGAGCTACAATGAGCAGTTCTTC. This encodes CATSDLSSGSYNEQFF.

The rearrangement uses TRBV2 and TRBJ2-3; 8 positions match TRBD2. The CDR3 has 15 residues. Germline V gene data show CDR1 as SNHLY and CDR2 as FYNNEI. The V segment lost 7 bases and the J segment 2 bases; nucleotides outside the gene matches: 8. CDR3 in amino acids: CASNLLAVYTDTQYF. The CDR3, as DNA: TGTGCCAGCAACCTACTAGCGGTATACACAGATACGCAGTATTTT.

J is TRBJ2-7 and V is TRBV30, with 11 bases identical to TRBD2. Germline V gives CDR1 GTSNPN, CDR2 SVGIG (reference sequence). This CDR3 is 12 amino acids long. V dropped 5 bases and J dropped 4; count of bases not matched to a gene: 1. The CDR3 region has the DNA TGTGCCTGGGGGACTAGCGGATACGAGCAGTACTTC. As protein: CAWGTSGYEQYF.